This TCR beta chain is drawn from a study of immune evolution from preneoplasia to lung adenocarcinoma (dated by TCRdb to 2020 to 2022). General notes on the study: Immune contexture across lung adenocarcinoma precursors and invasive adenocarcinoma was profiled using immune gene expression, TCR sequencing and multiplex immunofluorescence. Resected precursor lesions (AAH, AIS, MIA) and invasive adenocarcinomas were each compared against paired morphologically normal lung tissue. Sample size was based on specimen availability rather than a prior power calculation. The immune data were integrated with whole exome sequencing and methylation data from the same cohort of nodules. In total, the cohort included 50 or so patients with pulmonary nodules, all of whom underwent surgical resection. TCR sequencing data came from approximately 51 patients. The study reported that approximately 98 samples were used for TCR sequencing. Class I HLA alleles were inferred from exome data with POLYSOLVER, and allele-specific HLA loss was detected with LOHHLA. The study at large found these results: Normal lung showed the highest clonality, whereas later-stage lesions appeared to have higher T cell density and diversity but lower clonality. Because all patients came from Japan and China, whether the findings apply to Western populations was uncertain. Top T cell clone frequencies were highest in normal lung and appeared to decrease progressively from AAH through AIS, MIA and invasive adenocarcinoma. Findings were based on association rather than direct causation; larger cohorts with long-term follow-up and longitudinal biopsies were deemed needed.

With respect to this clone: It has no known antigen specificity. Base quality data are lacking; no much larger clone is found one base away.

The patients had resection in Japan or China between about 2013 and 2017. Histologic diagnosis of each case was confirmed independently by two lung cancer pathologists on H&E slides. DNA was isolated from FFPE tissue using the AllPrep DNA/RNA FFPE Kit. Using the immunoSEQ hsTCRbeta Kit, TCR beta CDR3 regions were sequenced from DNA. The original methods were these. The ImmunoSEQ Analyzer was used to analyse the TCR sequencing data. T cell clonality was defined as 1 minus Pielou's evenness computed on productive rearrangements. T cell diversity was measured with the inverse Simpson index on productive templates. T cell density was defined as TCR beta template counts normalized to usable DNA, with usable DNA estimated by amplifying and sequencing housekeeping genes. Two-sided Kruskal-Wallis tests were used to compare TCR metrics between histologic stages. Held by TCRdb, this immuneACCESS table contains in-frame sequences only and omits some clones. Under half of the omission traces to an unresolved V gene where checked; the cause of the rest is unknown. From that table come the V and J calls and clone size; the DNA was used to work out D and trimming. The sample table lists roughly 5,000 clones, around 81% of them with a count of one. In total, the top ten clones hold approximately 10% of the sample.

The cysteine opens and the phenylalanine closes a CDR3 of 16 amino acids. Kept here is only the CDR3 DNA, which spans 48 bases and is read in frame from base 1. The germline V end is reduced by 4 bases and the J end by 3 bases; junction bases left unmatched: 6. CDR1 and CDR2 were assigned from the germline V gene as SGHRS and YFSETQ. Sequenced input: FFPE normal lung tissue adjacent to the tumor. The clonotype comes from a person between 45 and 75 years old with lung adenocarcinoma. The chain is encoded by TRBV5-1 joined to TRBJ2-2; TRBD1 aligns with 10 central bases. The bases read TGCGCCAGCAGCGACATGGACAGGGGGTACACCGGGGAGCTGTTTTTT. This is translated as CASSDMDRGYTGELFF.